The 32 T cell receptor beta chains below come from one sample, sequenced in a study of blood T cell repertoires in COVID-19. Clones were read by immunoSEQ multiplex PCR, and TCRdb kept only the in-frame ones, dropping some. The sample has 90,000 to 150,000 clones, less than 85% seen once. Sequencing input: peripheral blood. These receptors were taken from a human donor with acute or convalescent COVID-19. The donor label of this sample is uncertain.

The chain carries TRBV2 and TRBJ1-6; D may be TRBD1 (5 bases). The germline CDR1 and CDR2 sequences are SNHLY and FYNNEI. This CDR3 comprises 15 residues. Trimming cost V 1 base and J 7 bases, with 11 bases left between them. CDR3 in amino acids: CASSEERTHNSPLHF. CDR3 nucleotides: TGTGCCAGCAGTGAAGAACGGACACACAATTCACCCCTCCACTTT.

This chain links TRBV19 with TRBJ1-5; D possibly corresponds to TRBD1 (5 bases). The CDR3 contains 16 residues. Germline V lookup: CDR1 LNHDA, CDR2 SQIVND (reference sequence). V was trimmed by 7 bases and J by 2 bases, leaving 18 bases between them. The CDR3 bases are TGTGCCAGTACCCCAATCTGGGCGACAGGCAATCAGCCCCAGCATTTT. Protein sequence: CASTPIWATGNQPQHF.

The rearrangement links TRBV24-1 to TRBJ1-2; no definite D call. The germline gives CDR1 KGHDR, CDR2 SFDVKD. The CDR3 length is 15 residues. V was shortened by 6 bases and J by 1 base, with 14 bases between the two germline ends. The CDR3 spells CATSQGGPDNYGYTF. The CDR3 DNA is TGTGCCACCAGTCAAGGTGGGCCAGATAACTATGGCTACACCTTC.

The genes are TRBV28 and TRBJ1-2; 8 positions agree with TRBD1. J was trimmed by 6 bases and V by 5 bases; bases with no gene match: 8. CDR1 MDHEN and CDR2 SYDVKM come from the germline V gene. The CDR3 runs to 14 residues. Written as DNA, the CDR3 is TGTGCCAGCAGTCTTGGGACAGGCCCCCATGGCTACACCTTC. It encodes CASSLGTGPHGYTF.

Points on this clone: This may be a read error, as it is one base from a much larger clone. Other DNA sequences within the sample encode an identical CDR3. V usage is TRBV4-1 and J usage is TRBJ1-1; 7 bases match TRBD1. Germline V gives CDR1 MGHRA, CDR2 YSYEKL. This CDR3 has 13 amino acids. The CDR3 sequence is CASRTGLNTEAFF. CDR3 nucleotide sequence: TGCGCCAGCAGGACAGGGTTGAATACTGAAGCTTTCTTT.

The chain combines TRBV7-8 with TRBJ2-7; maybe TRBD1 (5 bases). The CDR3 totals 12 residues. CDR1 and CDR2 from the germline V gene are SGHVS and FQNEAQ. Trimming stripped 6 bases from V and 3 bases from J, with 9 bases between. For the CDR3, the DNA is TGTGCCAGCAGGGGGCGAGGCTACGAGCAGTACTTC. Its protein is CASRGRGYEQYF.

There are a few counts of this clone. The chain is built from TRBV2 and TRBJ1-5; D not resolved. The CDR3 contains 14 residues. V was trimmed by 5 bases and J by 3 bases, leaving 11 bases between them. Germline CDR1 SNHLY, CDR2 FYNNEI. Written as DNA, the CDR3 is TGTGCCAGCAGTACCGTAAGCCCCAATCAGCCCCAGCATTTT. Amino acid sequence: CASSTVSPNQPQHF.

The chain carries TRBV10-3 and TRBJ1-2; D ambiguous. Germline values: CDR1 ENHRY, CDR2 SYGVKD. The CDR3 contains 12 residues. V was shortened by 6 bases and J by 6 bases, with 11 bases between the two germline ends. CDR3 DNA sequence: TGTGCCATCAGGGTAGAGCCGAATGGCTACACCTTC. Translation: CAIRVEPNGYTF.

In this sample, this clone turned up a few times. For the CDR3, the DNA is TGTGCCAGCAGCTTGGAGACAGGGAGCTCCTATAATTCACCCCTCCACTTT. Encoded protein: CASSLETGSSYNSPLHF. The chain recombines TRBV5-5 with TRBJ1-6; 7 bases fit TRBD1. CDR1 is SGHKS, CDR2 YYEKEE, per germline (reference sequence). Trimming removed 0 bases from V and 0 bases from J; junction bases left unmatched: 3. The CDR3 contains 17 residues.

The V gene is TRBV19, the J gene TRBJ1-1; a weak D match, TRBD1 (5 bases). The CDR3 loop spans 13 amino acids. Germline values: CDR1 LNHDA, CDR2 SQIVND (reference sequence). Between the trimmed V and J ends, which lost 2 bases and 7 bases, there was a span of 11 bases. CDR3 nucleotide sequence: TGTGCCAGTAGTATAAGGCACAGGAGTGAAGCTTTCTTT. Translated: CASSIRHRSEAFF.

The V gene is TRBV19, the J gene TRBJ1-1; 7 bases map to TRBD1. The germline V gene has CDR1 LNHDA and CDR2 SQIVND (reference sequence). The CDR3 contains 15 residues. Trimming took 3 bases from V and 1 from J; bases not matched to a gene: 5. The CDR3 reads CASSIQDRPNTEAFF. Here the CDR3 DNA reads TGTGCCAGTAGTATTCAGGACAGGCCGAACACTGAAGCTTTCTTT. The full variable domain, in which reference TRBV19 and TRBJ1-1 provide the parts outside the CDR3, is DGGITQSPKYLFRKEGQNVTLSCEQNLNHDAMYWYRQDPGQGLRLIYYSQIVNDFQKGDIAEGYSVSREKKESFPLTVTSAQKNPTAFYLCASSIQDRPNTEAFFGQGTRLTVV.

This clone has a handful of counts. An end of the junction differs from the germline gene, which may be a read error. The chain is built from TRBV7-9 and TRBJ1-5; D gene uncertain. This CDR3 is built from 14 residues. Germline V gives CDR1 SEHNR, CDR2 FQNEAQ (reference sequence). CDR3 sequence reads: CASSLGASHQPQHF. The CDR3 coding sequence is TGTGCCAGCAGCTTAGGGGCTAGCCATCAGCCCCAGCATTTT.

J is TRBJ1-5 and V is TRBV28; a weak D match, TRBD1 (6 bases). The V and J ends lost 6 bases and 1 base respectively, with 13 bases between them. This CDR3 comprises 15 residues. Germline loops: CDR1 MDHEN, CDR2 SYDVKM. The CDR3 coding sequence is TGTGCCAGCAGCCTCAGGGGATTGAGCAATCAGCCCCAGCATTTT. This translates into CASSLRGLSNQPQHF.

This chain links TRBV7-9 with TRBJ1-1; TRBD1 might be the D (5 bases). Per the germline V gene, CDR1 is SEHNR and CDR2 is FQNEAQ (reference sequence). The CDR3 contains 14 residues. V was trimmed by 8 bases and J by 7 bases, leaving 20 bases between them. CDR3 DNA: TGTGCCAGCGGACAAACGAAAACAGCGCTTGAAGCTTTCTTT. The encoded protein is CASGQTKTALEAFF. Based on the CDR3 plus reference TRBV7-9 and TRBJ1-1, the full variable domain is DTGVSQNPRHKITKRGQNVTFRCDPISEHNRLYWYRQTLGQGPEFLTYFQNEAQLEKSRLLSDRFSAERPKGSFSTLEIQRTEQGDSAMYLCASGQTKTALEAFFGQGTRLTVV.

The chain recombines TRBV4-1 with TRBJ1-3; 10 nucleotides line up with TRBD1. The germline CDR1 and CDR2 sequences are MGHRA and YSYEKL. With 3 bases clipped from V and 4 bases from J, the junction kept 9 bases outside the gene matches. The CDR3 has 17 amino acids. DNA for the CDR3: TGCGCCAGCAGCCAGGGACGCTTGACAGGGGGCGGAAACACCATATATTTT. It specifies CASSQGRLTGGGNTIYF.

This clone was counted only a few times. This sequence joins TRBV29-1 and TRBJ2-6; D might be TRBD2 (6 bases). Trimming removed 4 bases at V and 4 bases at J, with 11 bases between. The CDR3 is 14 residues long. Germline V gene sequence: CDR1 SQVTM, CDR2 ANQGSEA. The CDR3 bases are TGCAGCGTTGCGAGGGACTCAGGGGCCAACGTCCTGACTTTC. It specifies CSVARDSGANVLTF.

The J gene is TRBJ1-1, the V gene TRBV6-5; TRBD1 matches at 7 bases. Losses at the gene ends were 2 bases for V and 1 base for J; bases not matched to a gene: 4. The CDR3 is 15 residues long. Germline CDR1 MNHEY, CDR2 SVGAGI. CDR3 nucleotide sequence: TGTGCCAGCAGTTACGAGGGGGCGCGGAACACTGAAGCTTTCTTT. Residues: CASSYEGARNTEAFF.

The J gene is TRBJ2-5, the V gene TRBV7-2; TRBD2 matches at 9 bases. From germline, CDR1 is SGHTA and CDR2 FQGNSA. The CDR3 length is 16 residues. Trimming took 2 bases from V and 6 from J; bases not matched to a gene: 10. In DNA, the CDR3 is TGTGCCAGCAGCTTAATGTCTGCGGGGGGGCGGAAGACCCAGTACTTC. Translating gives CASSLMSAGGRKTQYF. Full variable domain (remainder filled in from reference TRBV7-2 and TRBJ2-5): GAGVSQSPSNKVTEKGKDVELRCDPISGHTALYWYRQSLGQGLEFLIYFQGNSAPDKSGLPSDRFSAERTGGSVSTLTIQRTQQEDSAVYLCASSLMSAGGRKTQYFGPGTRLLVL.

V is TRBV3-1 (or the pseudogene TRBV3-2) and J is TRBJ2-5; TRBD1 agrees at 11 bases. The CDR3 is made up of 16 amino acids. The germline CDR1 and CDR2 sequences are LGHDT and YNNKEL (reference sequence). V was pared by 5 bases and J by 5 bases, with 10 bases of the junction left unmatched. This chain's CDR3 is CASSSLRTGGGETQYF. The CDR3 DNA is TGTGCCAGCAGCTCACTTCGGACAGGGGGCGGGGAGACCCAGTACTTC.

The rearrangement joins TRBV6-4 to TRBJ2-1, with 9 bases fitting TRBD1. Trimming cost V 0 bases and J 4 bases; bases outside gene matches: 1. Germline CDR1 and CDR2: MRHNA and SNTAGT. This CDR3 has 15 residues. The CDR3 loop is CASSDSTGGYNEQFF. The CDR3 DNA reads as TGTGCCAGCAGTGACTCGACAGGGGGTTACAATGAGCAGTTCTTC.

CDR3 sequence (DNA): TGCAGCGTTGACCCCGGGACAGGGGGTTACGAGCAGTACTTC. Protein: CSVDPGTGGYEQYF. V usage is TRBV29-1 and J usage is TRBJ2-7; TRBD1 agrees at 11 bases. Per the germline V gene, CDR1 is SQVTM and CDR2 is ANQGSEA. The CDR3 length is 14 residues. J was trimmed by 4 bases and V by 3 bases; bases with no gene match: 5.

The chain combines TRBV7-9 with TRBJ2-5, with TRBD2 matching 7 bases. The CDR3 length is 14 residues. J was trimmed by 5 bases and V by 2 bases; bases with no gene match: 5. CDR1 is SEHNR, CDR2 FQNEAQ, per germline (reference sequence). The CDR3 reads CASSLSGLWETQYF. The CDR3, as DNA: TGTGCCAGCAGCTTATCGGGACTATGGGAGACCCAGTACTTC. Complete variable domain (other parts from reference TRBV7-9 and TRBJ2-5): DTGVSQNPRHKITKRGQNVTFRCDPISEHNRLYWYRQTLGQGPEFLTYFQNEAQLEKSRLLSDRFSAERPKGSFSTLEIQRTEQGDSAMYLCASSLSGLWETQYFGPGTRLLVL.

The chain carries TRBV2 and TRBJ1-1, with D perhaps matching TRBD1 (5 bases). The CDR3 runs to 14 residues. In germline, CDR1 is SNHLY, CDR2 FYNNEI. Between the trimmed V and J ends, which lost 2 bases and 2 bases, there was a span of 9 bases. CDR3 sequence (DNA): TGTGCCAGCAGTGAACGACAGATTAACACTGAAGCTTTCTTT. Protein: CASSERQINTEAFF.

This clone showed up just a few times. V is TRBV10-3 and J is TRBJ1-5; 10 bases are a match to TRBD1. Germline V gives CDR1 ENHRY, CDR2 SYGVKD. The length of the CDR3 is 13 residues. V was clipped by 8 bases and J by 5 bases; unmatched bases: 3. CDR3 nucleotide sequence: TGTGCCATCCGGGACAGGGGTGATCAGCCCCAGCATTTT. Translating gives CAIRDRGDQPQHF.

This chain joins TRBV24-1 and TRBJ2-2, with 10 bases identical to TRBD1. V lost 5 bases and J lost 7; bases outside the gene matches: 9. This CDR3 has 16 residues. Germline V gene sequence: CDR1 KGHDR, CDR2 SFDVKD. The CDR3 bases are TGTGCCACCAGTGCCCCCCGACAGGGGGCAAGCGGGGAGCTGTTTTTT. It is translated as CATSAPRQGASGELFF.

This clone has just a few counts. The J gene is TRBJ1-5, the V gene TRBV15; D is undetermined. V was cut by 9 bases and J by 3 bases, with 15 bases left in between. This CDR3 has 14 amino acids. From germline, CDR1 is LNHNV and CDR2 YYDKDF (reference sequence). As DNA, the CDR3 is TGTGCCACGAGCTTCGACGGAGCCAATCAGCCCCAGCATTTT. It yields the protein CATSFDGANQPQHF. The entire variable domain, with the rest obtained from reference TRBV15 and TRBJ1-5, is as follows: DAMVIQNPRYQVTQFGKPVTLSCSQTLNHNVMYWYQQKSSQAPKLLFHYYDKDFNNEADTPDNFQSRRPNTSFCFLDIRSPGLGDTAMYLCATSFDGANQPQHFGDGTRLSIL.

The chain recombines TRBV30 with TRBJ1-2; 9 positions agree with TRBD1. The CDR3 covers 14 residues. Trimming took 4 bases from V and 6 from J; bases not matched to a gene: 9. The germline V gene has CDR1 GTSNPN and CDR2 SVGIG (reference sequence). CDR3 residues: CAWNGQGLRDGYTF. In nucleotides, the CDR3 is TGTGCCTGGAACGGACAGGGGCTTAGGGATGGCTACACCTTC.

The sample holds one count of this clone. The rearrangement joins TRBV6-5 to TRBJ1-5; tentatively, D is TRBD1 (5 bases). The germline CDR1 and CDR2 sequences are MNHEY and SVGAGI. The CDR3 is 14 residues long. For the CDR3, the DNA is TGTGCACTAAGGCGGGCCGGGGGGGATCAGCCCCAGCATTTT. Protein: CALRRAGGDQPQHF.

The chain has TRBV14 and TRBJ1-3; 7 bases agree with TRBD1. V shed 1 base, J shed 3 bases, and the junction held 3 bases outside the gene matches. This CDR3 has 15 residues. Germline V gene sequence: CDR1 SGHDN, CDR2 FVKESK. CDR3 DNA: TGTGCCAGCAGCCAAGCAGGGGGTGGTGGAAACACCATATATTTT. Amino acids: CASSQAGGGGNTIYF. Combining the CDR3 with reference TRBV14 and TRBJ1-3 gives the whole variable domain EAGVTQFPSHSVIEKGQTVTLRCDPISGHDNLYWYRRVMGKEIKFLLHFVKESKQDESGMPNNRFLAERTGGTYSTLKVQPAELEDSGVYFCASSQAGGGGNTIYFGEGSWLTVV.

The chain employs TRBV6-1 and TRBJ2-1; 9 bases agree with TRBD2. CDR1 is MNHNS and CDR2 is SASEGT in the germline V gene. The V and J ends lost 4 bases and 1 base, in that order; junction bases with no gene match: 11. CDR3 length: 18 amino acids. DNA of the CDR3: TGTGCCAGCAGTGTTGCGGGGGGGATTCTTGGGTCCTACAATGAGCAGTTCTTC. Translated: CASSVAGGILGSYNEQFF.

This clone was seen once. The chain combines TRBV21-1 with TRBJ1-2; the D call in the table, TRBD1, was not verified against the DNA. TRBV21-1 is classified as a pseudogene. This CDR3 contains 16 residues. As DNA, the CDR3 is TGTGCCAGCAGCGTTACAGGGATGCCCCCTAACTATGGCTACACCTTC. Translated, it gives CASSVTGMPPNYGYTF.

This clone was seen only once. V usage is TRBV11-2 and J usage is TRBJ2-2; perhaps TRBD2 as D (7 bases). V shed 10 bases and J shed 6 bases, with 21 bases lying between them. Germline lookup yields CDR1 SGHAT and CDR2 FQNNGV. The CDR3 runs 15 residues. The DNA for the CDR3 is TGTGCCACCACCAAAGTGGGGGGGGGCGCCGGGGAGCTGTTTTTT. Translated: CATTKVGGGAGELFF.